Included here is one TCR beta chain sequence, with context. The antigen remains unidentified. The entry originates in a study of identical twins. Study results and limitations: The authors drew conclusions from cross-sectional statistical analysis rather than following the same donors. Invariant cells of the MAIT and iNKT types might have partly distorted the zero-insertion analyses. The study found weaker excess twin sharing in beta out-of-frame sequences.

From the 5' RACE reads, TCRdb called clonotypes with MiXCR, one entry per CDR3 protein. The sample lists 200,000 to 250,000 distinct CDR3 sequences; roughly an eighth were seen once. CDR1 is LNHNV, CDR2 YYDKDF, per germline (reference sequence). The germline V and J ends were trimmed by 3 bases and 6 bases, with 11 bases remaining between them. The CDR3 has 14 residues. Sample: memory (CD45RO+) T cells sorted from blood. The sequence was obtained from a young woman in good health. This chain joins TRBV15 and TRBJ2-2; D is perhaps TRBD1 (5 bases). CDR3 protein: CATSRAMGPGELFF. The CDR3 DNA sequence: TGTGCCACCAGCAGGGCCATGGGGCCCGGGGAGCTGTTTTTT.